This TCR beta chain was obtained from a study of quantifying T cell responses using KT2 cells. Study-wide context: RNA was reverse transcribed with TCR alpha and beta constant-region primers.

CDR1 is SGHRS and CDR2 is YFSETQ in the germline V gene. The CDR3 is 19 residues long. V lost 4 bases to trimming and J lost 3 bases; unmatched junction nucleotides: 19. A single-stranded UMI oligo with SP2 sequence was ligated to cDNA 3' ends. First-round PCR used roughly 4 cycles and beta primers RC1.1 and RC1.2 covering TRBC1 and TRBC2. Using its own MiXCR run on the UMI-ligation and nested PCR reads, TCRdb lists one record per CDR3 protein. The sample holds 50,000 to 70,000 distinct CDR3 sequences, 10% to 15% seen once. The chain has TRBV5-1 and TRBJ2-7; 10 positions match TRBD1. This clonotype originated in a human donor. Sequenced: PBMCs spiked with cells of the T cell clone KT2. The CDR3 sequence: CASSQGTGAWDRTYYEQYF. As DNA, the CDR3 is TGCGCCAGCAGCCAAGGGACAGGGGCGTGGGACAGAACTTACTACGAGCAGTACTTC. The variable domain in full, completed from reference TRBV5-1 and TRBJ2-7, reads KAGVTQTPRYLIKTRGQQVTLSCSPISGHRSVSWYQQTPGQGLQFLFEYFSETQRNKGNFPGRFSGRQFSNSRSEMNVSTLELGDSALYLCASSQGTGAWDRTYYEQYFGPGTRLTVT.